This T cell receptor beta chain comes out of a study of T cell responses to AZD1222 COVID-19 vaccine. Study-wide background: Pooling was applied to second doses at about 4 or about 12 weeks.

Study-level points and caveats: Scientists sampled the repertoires only once the peak T cell response had passed. Clonal diversity was possibly underestimated, and the donors were mostly white British, with more females.

The V segment lost 5 bases and the J segment 4 bases; nucleotides outside the gene matches: 5. CDR3 length: 16 amino acids. Germline CDR1 and CDR2: LNHDA and SQIVND (reference sequence). Measured with immunoSEQ multiplex PCR; TCRdb has only the in-frame clones, and not every one. The sample records some 170,000 clones, roughly 89% being singletons. As to this clone: The antigen is not known.

The clonotype was recovered from an adult in good health. Sequencing used peripheral blood, obtained on day 0 of AZD1222 vaccination. The rearrangement joins TRBV19 to TRBJ2-3, with 14 bases that match TRBD2. The CDR3 DNA sequence: TGTGCCAGTAGTCCTGGACTAGCGGGGGGAGCAGATACGCAGTATTTT. Translated: CASSPGLAGGADTQYF.